Following are 31 T cell receptor beta chains from one sample sequenced in a study of blood T cell repertoires in COVID-19. Some clones are missing from TCRdb's copy, which holds only in-frame ones; the method was immunoSEQ multiplex PCR. The sample has 200,000 to 250,000 clones, approximately 90% seen once. Sequencing was carried out using peripheral blood. The receptors shown here come from a woman aged 40 to 50 with acute or convalescent COVID-19.

The rearrangement joins TRBV3-1 (or the pseudogene TRBV3-2) to TRBJ2-4; 10 bases map to TRBD2. CDR3 length: 15 residues. Germline V CDR1 and CDR2: LGHDT, YNNKEL (reference sequence). Unmatched junction bases numbered 7, after V lost 4 bases and J lost 7 bases. The CDR3 DNA reads TGTGCCAGCAGCCGAGCAGCGGGGGGGACCAACATTCAGTACTTC. As protein: CASSRAAGGTNIQYF.

This clone has a single count. The V and J genes are TRBV27 and TRBJ2-1, with D possibly TRBD1 on 6 matching bases. Trimming shortened V by 6 bases and J by 4 bases, and 16 bases separated the two germline ends. Germline CDR1 MNHEY, CDR2 SMNVEV (reference sequence). The CDR3 length is 15 residues. The CDR3 coding sequence is TGTGCCAGCAGCCTAGAGGCAGGGGTATACAATGAGCAGTTCTTC. This translates into CASSLEAGVYNEQFF.

The chain is built from TRBV30 and TRBJ1-1; 8 bases line up with TRBD1. Losses at the gene ends were 1 base for V and 4 bases for J; bases not matched to a gene: 5. Germline CDR1 reads GTSNPN; CDR2 reads SVGIG (reference sequence). This CDR3 is built from 14 residues. CDR3 nucleotide sequence: TGTGCCTGGAGTGCCGGACAGGGAACCACTGAAGCTTTCTTT. Residues: CAWSAGQGTTEAFF.

The chain joins TRBV11-2 to TRBJ1-3, with 10 bases fitting TRBD1. The CDR3 extends over 19 amino acids. The ends lost 6 bases at V and 2 bases at J; junction bases unmatched: 16. Looked up from germline, CDR1 is SGHAT and CDR2 is FQNNGV. The CDR3 is CASRGDRGASTSPGNTIYF. CDR3 nucleotides: TGTGCCAGCAGGGGGGACAGGGGCGCCTCTACCTCACCTGGAAACACCATATATTTT.

This chain links TRBV11-2 with TRBJ2-1, with TRBD1 matching over 10 bases. Unmatched junction bases numbered 11, after V lost 10 bases and J lost 8 bases. Germline CDR1 SGHAT, CDR2 FQNNGV. The CDR3 consists of 14 residues. The CDR3 region is CATQRGQGSDEQFF. In DNA, the CDR3 is TGTGCCACCCAGAGGGGACAGGGGAGTGATGAGCAGTTCTTC.

The chain carries TRBV4-1 and TRBJ2-3; 10 bases map to TRBD2. The length of the CDR3 is 20 residues. Germline V gene data show CDR1 as MGHRA and CDR2 as YSYEKL. V was clipped by 0 bases and J by 4 bases; unmatched bases: 16. CDR3 loop: CASSQDQRFYISGGPDTQYF. In nucleotides, the CDR3 is TGCGCCAGCAGCCAAGATCAGAGGTTCTATATTAGCGGGGGGCCAGATACGCAGTATTTT.

V is TRBV5-8 and J is TRBJ2-2, with 10 bases lining up with TRBD1. The germline CDR1 and CDR2 sequences are SGHTS and YDEGEE. The CDR3 has 16 residues. Trimming removed 6 bases from V and 5 bases from J; junction bases left unmatched: 10. The CDR3 is CASTPTGQGWTGELFF. As DNA, the CDR3 is TGTGCCAGCACCCCGACGGGACAGGGGTGGACCGGGGAGCTGTTTTTT.

This chain links TRBV19 with TRBJ1-1, with 7 bases identical to TRBD1. J gave up 3 bases and V 5 bases, and 9 bases lay outside the gene matches. The CDR3 covers 15 residues. Germline CDR1 is LNHDA and CDR2 is SQIVND (reference sequence). CDR3 nucleotides: TGTGCCAGTAGTTCGGGACACCAGGGGGACACTGAAGCTTTCTTT. Translated: CASSSGHQGDTEAFF.

J is TRBJ1-1 and V is TRBV5-1; the match to TRBD1 covers 7 bases. CDR1 and CDR2 (germline): SGHRS, YFSETQ. Trimming removed 3 bases from V and 0 bases from J; junction bases left unmatched: 5. This CDR3 is 15 amino acids long. Here the CDR3 DNA reads TGCGCCAGCAGCTCAGGGGGACAGTTGAACACTGAAGCTTTCTTT. Its translation: CASSSGGQLNTEAFF.

This chain connects TRBV5-1 to TRBJ1-4; 8 bases are a match to TRBD1. CDR3 length: 15 amino acids. Trimming removed 2 bases from V and 3 bases from J; junction bases left unmatched: 3. Germline CDR1 SGHRS, CDR2 YFSETQ. For the CDR3, the DNA is TGCGCCAGCAGCTTAACAGGGGGGGCTAATGAAAAACTGTTTTTT. As protein: CASSLTGGANEKLFF.

This chain connects TRBV6-1 to TRBJ1-3, with 7 bases that match TRBD1. V shed 1 base and J 2 bases; nucleotides not matched to a gene: 8. Germline CDR1 MNHNS, CDR2 SASEGT. The CDR3 length is 17 residues. CDR3 in amino acids: CASSEVIGGQAGNTIYF. In DNA form, the CDR3 reads TGTGCCAGCAGTGAAGTAATTGGTGGACAGGCTGGAAACACCATATATTTT.

This clone was counted between two and nine times. The rearrangement uses TRBV6-4 and TRBJ2-2; D gene unclear. This CDR3 is 13 amino acids long. Germline V CDR1 and CDR2: MRHNA, SNTAGT. V was clipped by 0 bases and J by 6 bases, with 5 bases between them. CDR3 sequence reads: CASSDSRPGELFF. DNA for the CDR3: TGTGCCAGCAGTGACTCCAGGCCCGGGGAGCTGTTTTTT.

The chain joins TRBV7-2 to TRBJ2-5; 7 bases match TRBD1. The V segment lost 1 base and the J segment 2 bases; nucleotides outside the gene matches: 4. This CDR3 is 15 amino acids long. From germline, CDR1 is SGHTA and CDR2 FQGNSA. Here the CDR3 reads CASSLGQGKQETQYF. DNA for the CDR3: TGTGCCAGCAGCTTAGGACAGGGAAAACAAGAGACCCAGTACTTC.

The chain joins TRBV5-6 to TRBJ1-2; TRBD1 matches at 9 bases. The CDR3 runs 13 residues. The V gene's germline CDR1 is SGHDT and CDR2 YYEEEE. V lost 6 bases, J lost 6 bases, and 6 bases stayed unmatched. CDR3: CASKDRGRNGYTF. CDR3 DNA sequence: TGTGCCAGCAAAGACAGGGGGAGGAATGGCTACACCTTC.

The chain couples TRBV7-3 to TRBJ2-6, with D perhaps TRBD2 (5 bases). Trimming removed 5 bases from V and 2 bases from J, with 13 bases in between. Germline assignment: CDR1 SGHTA and CDR2 FQGTGA. The CDR3 has 16 amino acids. The CDR3 DNA follows: TGTGCCAGCAGCCCCCAACCGGGAACTGGGGCCAACGTCCTGACTTTC. It is translated as CASSPQPGTGANVLTF.

This chain uses TRBV6-5 with TRBJ1-2; the match to TRBD1 covers 10 bases. This CDR3 has 14 residues. Unmatched junction bases numbered 8, after V lost 7 bases and J lost 6 bases. Germline CDR1 and CDR2: MNHEY and SVGAGI. CDR3 residues: CASTRDRGIHGYTF. The DNA for the CDR3 is TGTGCCAGCACCCGGGACAGGGGAATACATGGCTACACCTTC.

J is TRBJ2-7 and V is TRBV19; 8 bases fit TRBD1. The CDR3 has 13 amino acids. The V gene's germline CDR1 is LNHDA and CDR2 SQIVND (reference sequence). Germline trimming cut 5 bases from V and 6 bases from J; bases unmatched to any gene: 6. The CDR3 sequence is CASSFATGAEQYV. For the CDR3, the DNA is TGTGCCAGTAGTTTTGCGACAGGGGCCGAGCAGTACGTC.

Only a few counts were recorded for this clone. The gene calls are TRBV27 and TRBJ2-1; 10 bases are a match to TRBD2. The CDR3 spans 15 residues. V lost 2 bases, J lost 7 bases, and 5 bases stayed unmatched. The V gene's germline CDR1 is MNHEY and CDR2 SMNVEV (reference sequence). In DNA, the CDR3 is TGTGCCAGCAGTTTAGTAGCGGGGGGACTAAATGAGCAGTTCTTC. Its translation is CASSLVAGGLNEQFF.

This clone was seen only a few times. The sample carries other DNA sequences with the same CDR3. The chain joins TRBV29-1 to TRBJ1-5, with D unclear. CDR1 and CDR2 (germline): SQVTM, ANQGSEA. The CDR3 runs 12 residues. Trimming took off 7 bases at V and 4 bases at J, with 11 bases between the two ends. CDR3 sequence (DNA): TGCAGCGCCTCGCGGGGAAATCAGCCCCAGCATTTT. This encodes CSASRGNQPQHF.

There are a few counts of this clone. Other DNA sequences in this specimen translate into the identical CDR3. This chain links TRBV5-1 with TRBJ1-6; TRBD1 aligns across 10 bases. CDR1 SGHRS and CDR2 YFSETQ come from the germline V gene. The CDR3 is 14 amino acids. V shed 4 bases and J 7 bases; nucleotides not matched to a gene: 2. In DNA, the CDR3 is TGCGCCAGCAGCAGGGACAGGGGAAATTCACCCCTCCACTTT. Its translation is CASSRDRGNSPLHF.

The chain is built from TRBV29-1 and TRBJ2-5; 7 nucleotides match TRBD2. Germline V gene sequence: CDR1 SQVTM, CDR2 ANQGSEA. The CDR3 has 14 amino acids. V lost 8 bases, J lost 6 bases, and 15 bases stayed unmatched. The CDR3 sequence: CSTSSGGLTQTQYF. In DNA form, the CDR3 reads TGCAGCACCTCCTCGGGGGGACTTACGCAGACCCAGTACTTC. Full variable domain (remainder filled in from reference TRBV29-1 and TRBJ2-5): SAVISQKPSRDICQRGTSLTIQCQVDSQVTMMFWYRQQPGQSLTLIATANQGSEATYESGFVIDKFPISRPNLTFSTLTVSNMSPEDSSIYLCSTSSGGLTQTQYFGPGTRLLVL.

This clone was observed a handful of times. The V and J genes are TRBV4-1 and TRBJ2-7; TRBD2 agrees at 13 bases. The J segment lost 1 base and the V segment lost 2 bases, leaving 5 bases of the junction unmatched. The length of the CDR3 is 17 residues. Germline V gene sequence: CDR1 MGHRA, CDR2 YSYEKL. The CDR3 sequence: CASSQFPGLAGSYEQYV. The CDR3 DNA is TGCGCCAGCAGCCAATTTCCGGGACTAGCGGGATCCTACGAGCAGTACGTC.

This chain connects TRBV5-4 to TRBJ2-1; D uncertain. This CDR3 has 15 amino acids. Germline V lookup: CDR1 SGHNT, CDR2 YYREEE (reference sequence). V was pared by 0 bases and J by 6 bases, with 13 bases between. The CDR3 protein is CASSLGPAVVNEQFF. Written as DNA, the CDR3 is TGTGCCAGCAGCTTGGGTCCCGCGGTTGTCAATGAGCAGTTCTTC.

This rearrangement joins TRBV21-1 to TRBJ2-7; the table's D call, TRBD2, was not checked against the DNA. TRBV21-1 is recorded as a pseudogene. This CDR3 spans 12 amino acids. CDR3 nucleotide sequence: TGTGCCAGCAGCAAAAACCGGTACGAGCAGTACGTC. This encodes CASSKNRYEQYV.

In this sample, this clone turned up a few times. The chain couples TRBV12-3 or TRBV12-4 to TRBJ1-3; D call uncertain. This CDR3 comprises 12 residues. Between the trimmed V and J ends, which lost 3 bases and 7 bases, there was a span of 7 bases. Here the CDR3 reads CASSLAPNTIYF. CDR3 coding DNA: TGTGCCAGCAGTTTGGCTCCGAACACCATATATTTT.

The J gene is TRBJ1-4, the V gene TRBV4-1; D unresolved. In germline, CDR1 is MGHRA, CDR2 YSYEKL. The V gene lost 3 bases and the J gene lost 4 bases, with 9 bases spanning the gap. The CDR3 runs to 14 residues. The CDR3 sequence: CASSQAGFNEKLFF. The CDR3 coding sequence is TGCGCCAGCAGCCAGGCGGGCTTTAATGAAAAACTGTTTTTT.

The genes are TRBV4-2 and TRBJ1-3; D possibly corresponds to TRBD1 (6 bases). The CDR3 covers 16 residues. Trimming stripped 3 bases from V and 0 bases from J, with 12 bases between. CDR1 and CDR2 from the germline V gene are LGHNA and YNFKEQ. This CDR3 reads CASSQLTGSSGNTIYF. The CDR3 nucleotides are TGTGCCAGCAGCCAGCTAACAGGGTCCTCTGGAAACACCATATATTTT.

This rearrangement joins TRBV4-1 to TRBJ2-2, with TRBD1 matching 8 bases. The CDR3 totals 13 residues. Germline assignment: CDR1 MGHRA and CDR2 YSYEKL. The trim removed 2 bases at V and 10 bases at J, leaving 3 bases unmatched. CDR3 in amino acids: CASSQRQGMELFF. CDR3 nucleotide sequence: TGCGCCAGCAGCCAAAGACAGGGGATGGAGCTGTTTTTT.

The chain is built from TRBV7-8 and TRBJ2-3, with D unresolved. The germline CDR1 and CDR2 sequences are SGHVS and FQNEAQ. The length of the CDR3 is 16 residues. Trimming stripped 2 bases from V and 4 bases from J, with 16 bases between. CDR3 residues: CASSLFSGRFADTQYF. For the CDR3, the DNA is TGTGCCAGCAGCTTATTTTCCGGCAGGTTTGCAGATACGCAGTATTTT.

The V and J genes are TRBV27 and TRBJ1-2; TRBD1 matches 7 bases. This CDR3 has 20 residues. The germline V gene has CDR1 MNHEY and CDR2 SMNVEV (reference sequence). V lost 6 bases and J lost 4; bases outside the gene matches: 26. The CDR3 reads CASSSRTIGTPTQGLYGYTF. The CDR3 DNA is TGTGCCAGCAGCTCCCGAACAATCGGAACACCCACACAGGGGCTCTATGGCTACACCTTC.

The chain employs TRBV6-5 and TRBJ2-3; 10 bases are a match to TRBD2. This CDR3 has 14 residues. J lost 9 bases, V lost 5 bases, and 8 bases had no gene match. In germline, CDR1 is MNHEY, CDR2 SVGAGI. CDR3 residues: CASSPGTSVATQYF. The CDR3, as DNA: TGTGCCAGCAGTCCCGGGACTAGCGTTGCAACGCAGTATTTT.